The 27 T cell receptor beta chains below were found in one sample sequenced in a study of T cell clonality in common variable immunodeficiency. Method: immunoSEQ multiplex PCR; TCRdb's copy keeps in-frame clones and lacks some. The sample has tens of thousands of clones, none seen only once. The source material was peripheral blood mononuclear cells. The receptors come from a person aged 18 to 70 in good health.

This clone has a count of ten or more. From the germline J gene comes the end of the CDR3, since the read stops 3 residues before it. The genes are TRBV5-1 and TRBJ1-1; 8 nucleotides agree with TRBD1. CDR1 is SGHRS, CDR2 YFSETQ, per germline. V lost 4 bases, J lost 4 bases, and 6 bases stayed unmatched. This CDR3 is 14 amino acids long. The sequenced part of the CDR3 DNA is TGCGCCAGCAGCCGTACAGGGGGAGGCACTGAA. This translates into CASSRTGGGTE. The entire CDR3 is CASSRTGGGTEAFF. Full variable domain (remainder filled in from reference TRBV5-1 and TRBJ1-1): KAGVTQTPRYLIKTRGQQVTLSCSPISGHRSVSWYQQTPGQGLQFLFEYFSETQRNKGNFPGRFSGRQFSNSRSEMNVSTLELGDSALYLCASSRTGGGTEAFFGQGTRLTVV.

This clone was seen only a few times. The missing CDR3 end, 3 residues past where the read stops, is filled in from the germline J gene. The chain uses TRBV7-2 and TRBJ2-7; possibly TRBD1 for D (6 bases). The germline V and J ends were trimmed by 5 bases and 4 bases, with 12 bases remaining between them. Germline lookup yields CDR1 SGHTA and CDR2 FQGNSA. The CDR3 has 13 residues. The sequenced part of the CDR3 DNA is TGTGCCAGCAGCGCAGGGGTCGGGTACGAG. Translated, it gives CASSAGVGYE. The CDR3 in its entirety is CASSAGVGYEQYF.

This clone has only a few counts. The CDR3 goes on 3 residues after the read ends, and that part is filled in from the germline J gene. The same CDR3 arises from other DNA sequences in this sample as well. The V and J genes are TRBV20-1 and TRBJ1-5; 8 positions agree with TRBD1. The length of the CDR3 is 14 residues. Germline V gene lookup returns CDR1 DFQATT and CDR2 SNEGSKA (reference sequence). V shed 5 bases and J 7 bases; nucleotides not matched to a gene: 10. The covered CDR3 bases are TGCAGTGCTGGCATAGGACAGGGTGACCAGCCC. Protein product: CSAGIGQGDQP. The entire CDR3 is CSAGIGQGDQPQHF.

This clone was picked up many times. The sequenced part of the CDR3 DNA is TGTGCCAGCACCTATCTTGGACAGGAGTACGAG. Protein product: CASTYLGQEYE. The complete CDR3 protein is CASTYLGQEYEQYF. V gene TRBV5-4 combines with J gene TRBJ2-7; 7 bases match TRBD1. The read ends 3 residues early relative to the CDR3; the germline J gene fills the gap. V lost 6 bases, J lost 4 bases, and 10 bases stayed unmatched. Germline-derived CDR1 and CDR2 are SGHNT and YYREEE (reference sequence). This CDR3 contains 14 residues.

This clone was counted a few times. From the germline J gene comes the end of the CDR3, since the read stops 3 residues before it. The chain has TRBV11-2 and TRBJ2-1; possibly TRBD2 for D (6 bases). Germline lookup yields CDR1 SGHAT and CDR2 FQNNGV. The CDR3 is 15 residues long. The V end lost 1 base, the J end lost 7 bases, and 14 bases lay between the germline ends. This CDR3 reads CASSLVGGERNEQFF. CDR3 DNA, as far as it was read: TGTGCCAGCAGCTTAGTGGGCGGGGAGAGGAATGAG.

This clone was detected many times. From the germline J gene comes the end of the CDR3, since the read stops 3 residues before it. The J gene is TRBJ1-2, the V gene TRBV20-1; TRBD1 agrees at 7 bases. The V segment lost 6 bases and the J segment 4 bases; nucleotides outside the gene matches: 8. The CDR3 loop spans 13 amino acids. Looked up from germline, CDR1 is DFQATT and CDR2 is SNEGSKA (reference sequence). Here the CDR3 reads CSASIQGIYGYTF. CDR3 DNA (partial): TGCAGTGCGAGTATACAGGGGATCTATGGC.

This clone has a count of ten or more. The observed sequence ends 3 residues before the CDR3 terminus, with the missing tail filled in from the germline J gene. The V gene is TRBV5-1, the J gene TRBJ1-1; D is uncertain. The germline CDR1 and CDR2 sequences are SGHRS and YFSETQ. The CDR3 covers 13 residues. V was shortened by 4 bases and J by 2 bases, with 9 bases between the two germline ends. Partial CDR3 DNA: TGCGCCAGCAGCCAAGGGCCTAACACTGAA. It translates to CASSQGPNTE. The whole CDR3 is CASSQGPNTEAFF.

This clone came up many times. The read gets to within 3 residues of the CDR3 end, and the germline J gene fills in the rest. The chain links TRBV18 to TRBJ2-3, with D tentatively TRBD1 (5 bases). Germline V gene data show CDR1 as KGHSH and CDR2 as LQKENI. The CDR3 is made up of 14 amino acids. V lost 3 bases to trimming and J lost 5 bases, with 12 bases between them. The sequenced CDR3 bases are TGTGCCAGCTCACCCTGGACAACCCAAGATACG. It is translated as CASSPWTTQDT. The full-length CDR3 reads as CASSPWTTQDTQYF.

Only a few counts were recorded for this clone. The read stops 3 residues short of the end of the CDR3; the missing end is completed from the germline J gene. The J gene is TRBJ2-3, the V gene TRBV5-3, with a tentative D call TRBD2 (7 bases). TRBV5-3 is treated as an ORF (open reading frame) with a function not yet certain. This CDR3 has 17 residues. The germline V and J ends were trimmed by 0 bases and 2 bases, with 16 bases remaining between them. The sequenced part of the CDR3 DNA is TGTGCCAGAAGCTTGGGGGGTTGCGGGGGCTACACAGATACG. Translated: CARSLGGCGGYTDT. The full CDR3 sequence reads CARSLGGCGGYTDTQYF.

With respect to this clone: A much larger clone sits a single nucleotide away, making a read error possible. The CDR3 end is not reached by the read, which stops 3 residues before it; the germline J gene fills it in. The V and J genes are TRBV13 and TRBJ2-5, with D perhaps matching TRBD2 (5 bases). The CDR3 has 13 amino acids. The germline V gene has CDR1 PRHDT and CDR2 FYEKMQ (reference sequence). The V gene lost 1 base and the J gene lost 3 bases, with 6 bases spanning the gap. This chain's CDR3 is CASSLDGEETQYF. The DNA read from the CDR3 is TGTGCCAGCAGCTTAGACGGGGAAGAGACC.

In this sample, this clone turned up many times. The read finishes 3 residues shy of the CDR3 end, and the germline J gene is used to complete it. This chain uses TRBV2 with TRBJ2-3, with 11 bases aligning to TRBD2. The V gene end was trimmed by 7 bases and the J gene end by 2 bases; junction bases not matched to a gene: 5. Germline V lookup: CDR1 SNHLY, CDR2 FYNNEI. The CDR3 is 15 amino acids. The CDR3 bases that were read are TGTGCCAGCACCAAGACTAGCGGGGTCACAGATACG. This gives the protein CASTKTSGVTDT. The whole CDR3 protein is CASTKTSGVTDTQYF.

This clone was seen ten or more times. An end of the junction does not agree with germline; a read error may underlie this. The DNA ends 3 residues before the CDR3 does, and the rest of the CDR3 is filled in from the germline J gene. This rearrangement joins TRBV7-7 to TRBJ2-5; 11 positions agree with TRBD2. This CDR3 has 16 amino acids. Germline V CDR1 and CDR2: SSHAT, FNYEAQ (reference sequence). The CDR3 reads CASSLSGLAVSETQYF. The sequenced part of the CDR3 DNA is TGTGCTAGCAGCTTGTCGGGACTAGCGGTTTCGGAGACC.

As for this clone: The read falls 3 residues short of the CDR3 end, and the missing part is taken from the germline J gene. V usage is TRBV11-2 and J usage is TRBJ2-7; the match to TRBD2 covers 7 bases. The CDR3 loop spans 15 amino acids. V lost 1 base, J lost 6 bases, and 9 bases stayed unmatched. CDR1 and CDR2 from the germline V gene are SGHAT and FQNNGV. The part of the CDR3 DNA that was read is TGTGCCAGCAGCTTAGGAGCGGGGTTTGAGGCCGAG. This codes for CASSLGAGFEAE. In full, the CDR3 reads CASSLGAGFEAEQYF.

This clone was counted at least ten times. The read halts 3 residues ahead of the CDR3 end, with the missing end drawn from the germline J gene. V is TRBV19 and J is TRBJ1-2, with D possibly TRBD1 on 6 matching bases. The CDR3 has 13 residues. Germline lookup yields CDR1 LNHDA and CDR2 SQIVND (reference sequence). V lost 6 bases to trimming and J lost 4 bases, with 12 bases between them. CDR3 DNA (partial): TGTGCCAGTAGCAAAGACAGGCCCTATGGC. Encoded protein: CASSKDRPYG. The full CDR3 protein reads CASSKDRPYGYTF.

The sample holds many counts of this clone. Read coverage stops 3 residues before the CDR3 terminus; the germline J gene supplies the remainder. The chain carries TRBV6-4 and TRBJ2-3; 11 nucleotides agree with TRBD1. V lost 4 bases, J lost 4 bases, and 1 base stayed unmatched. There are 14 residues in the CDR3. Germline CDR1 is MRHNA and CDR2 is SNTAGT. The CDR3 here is CASSAGQGADTQYF. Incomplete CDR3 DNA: TGTGCCAGCAGTGCGGGACAGGGGGCAGATACG.

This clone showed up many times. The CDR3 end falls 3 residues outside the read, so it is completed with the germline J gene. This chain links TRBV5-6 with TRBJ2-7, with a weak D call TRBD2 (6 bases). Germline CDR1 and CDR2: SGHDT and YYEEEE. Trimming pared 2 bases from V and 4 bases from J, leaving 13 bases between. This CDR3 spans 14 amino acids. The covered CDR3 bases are TGTGCCAGCAGCTTCACCCGACGGGGGTACGAG. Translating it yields CASSFTRRGYE. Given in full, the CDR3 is CASSFTRRGYEQYF.

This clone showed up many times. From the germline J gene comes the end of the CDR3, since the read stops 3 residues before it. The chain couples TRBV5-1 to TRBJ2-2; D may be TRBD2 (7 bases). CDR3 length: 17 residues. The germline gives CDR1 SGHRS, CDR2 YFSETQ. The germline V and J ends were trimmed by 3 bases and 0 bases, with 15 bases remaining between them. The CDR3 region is CASSSGRGYSNTGELFF. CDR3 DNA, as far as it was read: TGCGCCAGCAGCTCTGGGAGGGGGTATTCGAACACCGGGGAG.

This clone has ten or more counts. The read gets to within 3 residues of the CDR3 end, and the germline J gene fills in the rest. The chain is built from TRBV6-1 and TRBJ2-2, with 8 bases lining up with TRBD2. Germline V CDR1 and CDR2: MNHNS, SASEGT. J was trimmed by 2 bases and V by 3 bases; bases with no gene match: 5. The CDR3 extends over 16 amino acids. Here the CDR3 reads CASSEVLAVNTGELFF. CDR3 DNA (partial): TGTGCCAGCAGTGAGGTACTAGCGGTAAACACCGGGGAG.

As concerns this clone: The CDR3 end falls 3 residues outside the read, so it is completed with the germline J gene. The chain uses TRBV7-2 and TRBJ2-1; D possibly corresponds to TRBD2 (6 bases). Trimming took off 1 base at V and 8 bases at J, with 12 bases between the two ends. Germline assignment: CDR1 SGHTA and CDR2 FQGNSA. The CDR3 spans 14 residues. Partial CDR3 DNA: TGTGCCAGCAGCTTAGGCGGGGACGGGGATGAG. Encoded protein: CASSLGGDGDE. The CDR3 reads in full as CASSLGGDGDEQFF.

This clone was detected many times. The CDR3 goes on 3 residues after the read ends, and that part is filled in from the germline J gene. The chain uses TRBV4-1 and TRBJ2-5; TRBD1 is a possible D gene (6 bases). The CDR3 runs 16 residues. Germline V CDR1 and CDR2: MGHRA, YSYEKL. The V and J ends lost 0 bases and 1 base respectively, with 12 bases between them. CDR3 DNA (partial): TGCGCCAGCAGCCAAGATATGCAGGGGCCCCAAGAGACC. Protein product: CASSQDMQGPQET. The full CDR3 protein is CASSQDMQGPQETQYF.

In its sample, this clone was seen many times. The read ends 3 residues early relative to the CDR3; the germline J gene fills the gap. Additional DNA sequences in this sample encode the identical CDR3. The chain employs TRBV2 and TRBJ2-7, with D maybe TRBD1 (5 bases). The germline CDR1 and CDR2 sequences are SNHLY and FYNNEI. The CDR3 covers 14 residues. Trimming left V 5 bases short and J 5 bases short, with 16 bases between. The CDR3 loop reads CASSPIRVADEQYF. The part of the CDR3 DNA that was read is TGTGCCAGCAGTCCTATCAGGGTCGCCGACGAG.

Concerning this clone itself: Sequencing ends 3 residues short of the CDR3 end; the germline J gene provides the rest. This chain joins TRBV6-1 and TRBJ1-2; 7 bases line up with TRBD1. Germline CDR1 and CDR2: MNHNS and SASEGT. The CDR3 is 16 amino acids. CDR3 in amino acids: CASSGLFRGVKDTYTF. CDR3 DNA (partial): TGTGCCAGCAGTGGTCTTTTCAGGGGGGTGAAAGATACC.

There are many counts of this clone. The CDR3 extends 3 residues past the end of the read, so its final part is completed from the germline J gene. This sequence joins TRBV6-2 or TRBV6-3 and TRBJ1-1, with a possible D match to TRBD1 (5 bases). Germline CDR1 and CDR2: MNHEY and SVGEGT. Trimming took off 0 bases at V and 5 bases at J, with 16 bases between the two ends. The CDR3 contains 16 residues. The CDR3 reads CASSYSKPLGGTEAFF. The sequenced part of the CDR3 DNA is TGTGCCAGCAGTTACTCGAAGCCGCTGGGGGGGACTGAA.

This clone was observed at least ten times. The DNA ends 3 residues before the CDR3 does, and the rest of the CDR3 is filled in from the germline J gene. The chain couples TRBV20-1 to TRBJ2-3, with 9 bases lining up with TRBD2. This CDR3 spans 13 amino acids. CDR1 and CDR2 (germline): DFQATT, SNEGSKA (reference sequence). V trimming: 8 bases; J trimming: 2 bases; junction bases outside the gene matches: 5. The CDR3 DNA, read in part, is TGCAGTCCCCTAGCGGGACTCACAGATACG. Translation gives CSPLAGLTDT. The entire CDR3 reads CSPLAGLTDTQYF.

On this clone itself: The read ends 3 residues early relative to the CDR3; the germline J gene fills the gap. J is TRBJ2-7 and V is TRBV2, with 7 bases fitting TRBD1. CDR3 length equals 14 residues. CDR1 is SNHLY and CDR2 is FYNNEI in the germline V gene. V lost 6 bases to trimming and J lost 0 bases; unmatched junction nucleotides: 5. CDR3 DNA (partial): TGTGCCAGCAGGGTACAGGGGCCCTCCTACGAG. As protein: CASRVQGPSYE. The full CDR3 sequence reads CASRVQGPSYEQYF.

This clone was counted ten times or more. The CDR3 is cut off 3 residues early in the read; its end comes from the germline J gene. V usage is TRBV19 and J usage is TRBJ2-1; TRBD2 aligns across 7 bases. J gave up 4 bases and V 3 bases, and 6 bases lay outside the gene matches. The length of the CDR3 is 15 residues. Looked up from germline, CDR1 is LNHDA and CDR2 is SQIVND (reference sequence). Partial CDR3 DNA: TGTGCCAGTAGTATGATGGGCGGGAGTTACAATGAG. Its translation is CASSMMGGSYNE. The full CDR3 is CASSMMGGSYNEQFF.

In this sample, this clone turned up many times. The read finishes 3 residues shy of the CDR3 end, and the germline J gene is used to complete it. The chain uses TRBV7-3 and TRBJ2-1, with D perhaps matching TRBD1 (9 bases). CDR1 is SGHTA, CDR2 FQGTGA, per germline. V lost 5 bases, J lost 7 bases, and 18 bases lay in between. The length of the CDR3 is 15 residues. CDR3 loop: CASSRDRVAGNEQFF. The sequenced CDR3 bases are TGTGCCAGCAGCCGGGACAGGGTAGCGGGAAATGAG.